This TCR beta chain was captured by sequencing in a study of immune evolution from preneoplasia to lung adenocarcinoma. In the study overall: HLA loss of heterozygosity: less than 9% AIS, about 15% MIA, over 30% ADC, none AAH.

Worth noting for this clone: Its antigen remains unknown.

Macro-dissection enriched premalignant or tumor cells before nucleic acid extraction. This CDR3 has 16 amino acids. With V trimmed by 1 base and J by 5 bases, 9 bases remained unmatched. The germline V gene has CDR1 SGHRS and CDR2 YFSETQ. Produced via immunoSEQ multiplex PCR; TCRdb's table is partial and in-frame only. Of about 3,500 clones in the sample, about 80% are singletons; the top ten hold around a tenth. Findings of the study overall: From normal lung to invasive adenocarcinoma, top clone frequencies appeared to decrease. Clonality was highest in normal lung, lower in later-stage lesions apparently.

The chain carries TRBV5-1 and TRBJ2-5; 9 bases match TRBD1. Sequenced sample: FFPE minimally invasive lung adenocarcinoma tissue. This TCR was sampled from a person aged 55 to 79 with lung adenocarcinoma. In nucleotides, the CDR3 is TGCGCCAGCAGCTTGCAAACCGGGACAGGGATTGAGACCCAGTACTTC. Translation: CASSLQTGTGIETQYF.